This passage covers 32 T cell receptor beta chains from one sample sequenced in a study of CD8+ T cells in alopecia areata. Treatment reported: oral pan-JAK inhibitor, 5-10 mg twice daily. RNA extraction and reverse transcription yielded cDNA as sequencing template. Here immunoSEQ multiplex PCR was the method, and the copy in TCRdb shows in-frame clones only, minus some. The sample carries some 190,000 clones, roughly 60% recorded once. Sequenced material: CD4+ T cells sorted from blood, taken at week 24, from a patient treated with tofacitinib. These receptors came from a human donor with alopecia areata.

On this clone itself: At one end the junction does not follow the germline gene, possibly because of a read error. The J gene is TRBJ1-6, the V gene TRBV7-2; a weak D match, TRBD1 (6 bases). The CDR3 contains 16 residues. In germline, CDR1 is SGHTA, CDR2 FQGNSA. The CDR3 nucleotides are TGCGCCAGCAGCCAAGGAGCAGGGGAACGAAATTCACCCCTCCACTTT. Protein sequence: CASSQGAGERNSPLHF.

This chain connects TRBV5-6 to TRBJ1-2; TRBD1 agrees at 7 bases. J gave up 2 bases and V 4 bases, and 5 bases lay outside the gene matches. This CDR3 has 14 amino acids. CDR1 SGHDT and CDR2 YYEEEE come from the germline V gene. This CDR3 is CASSSAGQNYGYTF. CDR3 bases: TGTGCCAGCAGCAGCGCGGGACAGAACTATGGCTACACCTTC.

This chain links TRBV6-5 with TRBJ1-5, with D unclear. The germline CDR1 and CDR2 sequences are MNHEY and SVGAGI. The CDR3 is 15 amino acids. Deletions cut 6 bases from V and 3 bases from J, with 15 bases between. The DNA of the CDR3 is TGTGCCAGCAGCCAAACGGCCAGTCCCAATCAGCCCCAGCATTTT. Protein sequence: CASSQTASPNQPQHF.

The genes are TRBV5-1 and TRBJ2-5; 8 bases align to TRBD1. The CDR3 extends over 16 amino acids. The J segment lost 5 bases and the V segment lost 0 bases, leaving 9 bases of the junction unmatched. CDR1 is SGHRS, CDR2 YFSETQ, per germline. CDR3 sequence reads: CASSLERTGNDETQYF. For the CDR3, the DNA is TGCGCCAGCAGCTTGGAAAGGACAGGGAATGACGAGACCCAGTACTTC.

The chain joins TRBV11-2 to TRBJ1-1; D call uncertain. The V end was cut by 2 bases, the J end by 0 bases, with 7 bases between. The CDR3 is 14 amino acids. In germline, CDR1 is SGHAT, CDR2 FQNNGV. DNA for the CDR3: TGTGCCAGCAGCTTAAGTCATTTGAACACTGAAGCTTTCTTT. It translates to CASSLSHLNTEAFF. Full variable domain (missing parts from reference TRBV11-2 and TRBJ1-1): EAGVAQSPRYKIIEKRQSVAFWCNPISGHATLYWYQQILGQGPKLLIQFQNNGVVDDSQLPKDRFSAERLKGVDSTLKIQPAKLEDSAVYLCASSLSHLNTEAFFGQGTRLTVV.

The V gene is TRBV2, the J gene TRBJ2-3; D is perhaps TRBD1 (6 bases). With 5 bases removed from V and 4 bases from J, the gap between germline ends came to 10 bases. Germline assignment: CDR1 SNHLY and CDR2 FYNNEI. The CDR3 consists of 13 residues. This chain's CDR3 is CASSIRGADTQYF. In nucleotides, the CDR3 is TGTGCCAGCAGTATCAGGGGCGCAGATACGCAGTATTTT.

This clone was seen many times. CDR3 nucleotides: TGTGCTAGTGGTTTGGACGGTATCTATGGCTACACCTTC. Its protein is CASGLDGIYGYTF. The V and J genes are TRBV12-5 and TRBJ1-2; no reliable D call. V lost 1 base and J 4 bases, leaving 7 bases between the germline ends. The CDR3 is made up of 13 amino acids. Germline-derived CDR1 and CDR2 are LGHNT and FRNRAP.

CDR3 sequence: CASSPPNEVTEAFF. Written as DNA, the CDR3 is TGTGCCAGCTCACCACCTAACGAGGTAACTGAAGCTTTCTTT. V is TRBV18 and J is TRBJ1-1; D is unresolved. CDR3 size: 14 residues. In germline, CDR1 is KGHSH, CDR2 LQKENI. V lost 0 bases, J lost 5 bases, and 10 bases lay in between.

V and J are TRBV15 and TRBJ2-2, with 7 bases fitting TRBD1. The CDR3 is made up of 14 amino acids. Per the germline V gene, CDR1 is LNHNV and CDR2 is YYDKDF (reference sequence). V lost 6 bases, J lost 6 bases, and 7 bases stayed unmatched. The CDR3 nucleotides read TGTGCCACCAGGCTAGACAGGGTGGCCGGGGAGCTGTTTTTT. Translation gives CATRLDRVAGELFF.

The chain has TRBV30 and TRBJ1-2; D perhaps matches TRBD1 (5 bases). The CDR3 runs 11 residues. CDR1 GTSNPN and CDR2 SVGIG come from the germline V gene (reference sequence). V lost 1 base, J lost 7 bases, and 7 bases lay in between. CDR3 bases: TGTGCCTGGAGTGGGGACCCTGGCTACACCTTC. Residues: CAWSGDPGYTF.

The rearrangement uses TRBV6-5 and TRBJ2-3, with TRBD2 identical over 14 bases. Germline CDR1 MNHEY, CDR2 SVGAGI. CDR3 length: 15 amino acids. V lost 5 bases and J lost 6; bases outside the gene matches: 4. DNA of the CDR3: TGTGCCAGCAGTCCGACTAGCGGGGGGGCGGATACGCAGTATTTT. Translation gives CASSPTSGGADTQYF.

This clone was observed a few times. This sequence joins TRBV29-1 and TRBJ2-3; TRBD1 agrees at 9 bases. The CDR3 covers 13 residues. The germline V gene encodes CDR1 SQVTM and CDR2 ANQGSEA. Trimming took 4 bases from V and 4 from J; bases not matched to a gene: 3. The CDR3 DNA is TGCAGCGTTGGGACAGGGGTATCAGATACGCAGTATTTT. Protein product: CSVGTGVSDTQYF.

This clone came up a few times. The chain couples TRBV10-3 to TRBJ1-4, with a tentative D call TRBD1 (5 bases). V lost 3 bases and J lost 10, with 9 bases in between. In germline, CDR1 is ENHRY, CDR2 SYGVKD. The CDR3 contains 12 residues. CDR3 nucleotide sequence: TGTGCCATCAGTGATCAGGGCGGAAAACTGTTTTTT. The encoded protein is CAISDQGGKLFF.

The CDR3 nucleotides read TGTGCCAGCAGCCTTAGCCGACAGAACCAGCCCCAGCATTTT. This codes for CASSLSRQNQPQHF. This sequence joins TRBV2 and TRBJ1-5, with a tentative D call TRBD1 (5 bases). The CDR3 contains 14 residues. The V gene lost 6 bases and the J gene lost 7 bases, with 16 bases spanning the gap. From germline, CDR1 is SNHLY and CDR2 FYNNEI.

For the CDR3, the DNA is TGTGCCAGCAGGAGGGACAGACTCTATAATTCACCCCTCCACTTT. This sequence encodes CASRRDRLYNSPLHF. The chain joins TRBV6-5 to TRBJ1-6; 7 positions match TRBD1. Germline CDR1 and CDR2: MNHEY and SVGAGI. The CDR3 length is 15 residues. V was pared by 6 bases and J by 3 bases, with 5 bases of the junction left unmatched.

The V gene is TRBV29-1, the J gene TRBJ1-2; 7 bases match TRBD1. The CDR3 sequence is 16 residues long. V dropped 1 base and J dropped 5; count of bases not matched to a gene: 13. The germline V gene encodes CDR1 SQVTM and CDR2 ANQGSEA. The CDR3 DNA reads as TGCAGCGTTGAAGCAACTACCCCGGGACAGCGGTATGGCTACACCTTC. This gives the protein CSVEATTPGQRYGYTF.

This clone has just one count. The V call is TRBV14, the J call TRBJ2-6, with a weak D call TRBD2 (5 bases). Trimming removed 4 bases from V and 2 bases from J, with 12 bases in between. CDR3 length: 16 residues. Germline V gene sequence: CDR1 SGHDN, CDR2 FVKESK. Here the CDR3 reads CASSRREGAGANVLTF. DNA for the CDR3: TGTGCCAGCAGCCGCAGAGAGGGAGCTGGGGCCAACGTCCTGACTTTC.

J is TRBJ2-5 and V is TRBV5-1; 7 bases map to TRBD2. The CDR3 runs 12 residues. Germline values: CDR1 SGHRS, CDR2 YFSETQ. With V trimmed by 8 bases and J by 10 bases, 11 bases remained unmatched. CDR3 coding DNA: TGCGCCAGTCGCAGACCCGGGGAGGGCCAGTACTTC. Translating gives CASRRPGEGQYF.

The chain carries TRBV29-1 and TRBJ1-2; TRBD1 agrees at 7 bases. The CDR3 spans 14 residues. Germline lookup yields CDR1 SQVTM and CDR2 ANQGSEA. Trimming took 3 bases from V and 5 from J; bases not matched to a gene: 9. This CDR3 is CSVDPPGQMYGYTF. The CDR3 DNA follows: TGCAGCGTTGACCCGCCGGGACAGATGTATGGCTACACCTTC. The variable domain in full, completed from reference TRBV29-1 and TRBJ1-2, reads SAVISQKPSRDICQRGTSLTIQCQVDSQVTMMFWYRQQPGQSLTLIATANQGSEATYESGFVIDKFPISRPNLTFSTLTVSNMSPEDSSIYLCSVDPPGQMYGYTFGSGTRLTVV.

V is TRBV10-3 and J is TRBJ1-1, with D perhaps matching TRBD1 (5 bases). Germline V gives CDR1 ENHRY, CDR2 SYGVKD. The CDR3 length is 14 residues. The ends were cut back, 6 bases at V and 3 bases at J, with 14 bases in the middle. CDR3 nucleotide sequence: TGTGCCATCAGAACACACGGGGCGTACACTGAAGCTTTCTTT. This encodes CAIRTHGAYTEAFF.

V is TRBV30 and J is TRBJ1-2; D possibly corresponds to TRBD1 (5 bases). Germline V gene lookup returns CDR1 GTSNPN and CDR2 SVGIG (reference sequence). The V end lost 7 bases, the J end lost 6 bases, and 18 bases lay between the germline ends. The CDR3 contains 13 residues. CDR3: CASGREGINGYTF. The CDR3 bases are TGTGCCTCCGGGCGGGAGGGGATTAATGGCTACACCTTC.

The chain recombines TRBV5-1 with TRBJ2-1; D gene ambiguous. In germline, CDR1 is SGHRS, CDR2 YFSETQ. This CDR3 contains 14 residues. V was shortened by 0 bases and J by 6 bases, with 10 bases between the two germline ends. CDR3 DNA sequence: TGCGCCAGCAGCTTGGGGTCAGCGATCAATGAGCAGTTCTTC. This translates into CASSLGSAINEQFF.

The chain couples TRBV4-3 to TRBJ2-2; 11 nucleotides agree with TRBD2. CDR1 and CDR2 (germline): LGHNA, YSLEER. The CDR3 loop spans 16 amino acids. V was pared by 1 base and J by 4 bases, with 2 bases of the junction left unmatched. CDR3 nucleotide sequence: TGCGCCAGCAGCCAAGTTAGCGGGGGGGCCACCGGGGAGCTGTTTTTT. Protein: CASSQVSGGATGELFF.

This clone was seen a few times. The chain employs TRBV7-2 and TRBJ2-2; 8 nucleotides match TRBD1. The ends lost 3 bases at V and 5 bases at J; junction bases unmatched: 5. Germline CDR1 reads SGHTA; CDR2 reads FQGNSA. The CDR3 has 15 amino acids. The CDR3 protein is CASSFDRGRTGELFF. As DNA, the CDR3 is TGTGCCAGCAGCTTCGACAGGGGCAGAACCGGGGAGCTGTTTTTT.

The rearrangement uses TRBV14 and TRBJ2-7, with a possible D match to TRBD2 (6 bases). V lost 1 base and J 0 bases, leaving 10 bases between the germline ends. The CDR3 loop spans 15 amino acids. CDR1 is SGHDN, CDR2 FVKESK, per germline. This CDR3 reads CASSQGRASSYEQYF. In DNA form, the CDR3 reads TGTGCCAGCAGCCAAGGGAGGGCCTCCTCCTACGAGCAGTACTTC.

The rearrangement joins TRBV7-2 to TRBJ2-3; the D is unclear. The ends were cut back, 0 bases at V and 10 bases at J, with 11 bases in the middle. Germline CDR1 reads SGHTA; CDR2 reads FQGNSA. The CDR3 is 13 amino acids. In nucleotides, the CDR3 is TGTGCCAGCAGCTTAGCGGAGACCTCCGCGCAGTATTTT. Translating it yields CASSLAETSAQYF.

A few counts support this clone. This CDR3 is CSVEMGYEKLFF. The DNA for the CDR3 is TGCAGCGTTGAAATGGGATATGAAAAACTGTTTTTT. The rearrangement uses TRBV29-1 and TRBJ1-4; D unresolved. V was cut by 2 bases and J by 6 bases, with 7 bases left in between. Germline V gene lookup returns CDR1 SQVTM and CDR2 ANQGSEA. This CDR3 is 12 amino acids long.

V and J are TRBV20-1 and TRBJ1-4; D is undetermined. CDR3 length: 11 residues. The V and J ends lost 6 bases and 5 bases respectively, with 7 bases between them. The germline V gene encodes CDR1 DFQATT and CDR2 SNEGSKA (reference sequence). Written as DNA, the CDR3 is TGCAGTGCGCTGGAAAATGAAAAACTGTTTTTT. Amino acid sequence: CSALENEKLFF.

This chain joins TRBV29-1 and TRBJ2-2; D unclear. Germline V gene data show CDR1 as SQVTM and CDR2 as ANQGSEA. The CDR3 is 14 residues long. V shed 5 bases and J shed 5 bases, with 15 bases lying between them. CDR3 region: CSVKGTGETGELFF. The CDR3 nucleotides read TGCAGCGTTAAAGGCACCGGTGAGACCGGGGAGCTGTTTTTT.

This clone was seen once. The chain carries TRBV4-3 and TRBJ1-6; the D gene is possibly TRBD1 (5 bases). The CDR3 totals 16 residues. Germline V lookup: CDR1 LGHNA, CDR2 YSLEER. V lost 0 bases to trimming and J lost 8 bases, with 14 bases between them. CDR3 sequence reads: CASSQDLSRGDSPLHF. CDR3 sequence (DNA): TGCGCCAGCAGCCAAGATCTATCAAGGGGAGATTCACCCCTCCACTTT.

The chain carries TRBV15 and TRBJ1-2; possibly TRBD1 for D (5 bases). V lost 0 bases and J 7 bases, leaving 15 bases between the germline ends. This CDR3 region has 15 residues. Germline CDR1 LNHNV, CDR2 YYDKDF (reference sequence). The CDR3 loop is CATSRETAGSFGYTF. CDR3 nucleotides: TGTGCCACCAGCAGAGAGACAGCGGGGTCCTTTGGCTACACCTTC.

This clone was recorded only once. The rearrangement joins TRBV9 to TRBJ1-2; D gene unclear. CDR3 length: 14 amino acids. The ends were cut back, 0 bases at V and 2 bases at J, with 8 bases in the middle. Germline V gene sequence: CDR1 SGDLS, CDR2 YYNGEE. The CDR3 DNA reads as TGTGCCAGCAGCGTAGATGTGGGGAACTATGGCTACACCTTC. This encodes CASSVDVGNYGYTF.